This T cell receptor (beta chain) derives from a study of T cell responses to AZD1222 COVID-19 vaccine. Findings of the study overall: Distributed over spike, vaccine-associated CD4 TCRs predominated at 160-218 and 743-854. Repertoires were sampled only after the peak T cell response. Among AZD1222 vaccinees, only five to seven were seropositive at baseline. Nearly half of spike-specific TCRs reportedly go after variant regions that carry no mutations.

J gave up 3 bases and V 4 bases, and 5 bases lay outside the gene matches. This CDR3 spans 15 amino acids. Germline V gives CDR1 SNHLY, CDR2 FYNNEI. About this clone: Its antigen is as yet unknown.

This table comes from immunoSEQ multiplex PCR, and its TCRdb copy is limited to in-frame clones, with some not included. This repertoire includes about 140,000 clones. Specimen: peripheral blood. J is TRBJ2-1 and V is TRBV2, with 8 bases that match TRBD2. The receptor was isolated from an adult in good health. In DNA form, the CDR3 reads TGTGCCAGCAGTGTCGAGACTAGCGACTACAATGAGCAGTTCTTC. It yields the protein CASSVETSDYNEQFF.